Below, 21 T cell receptor beta chains from the same sample are listed, as sequenced in a study of blood T cell repertoires in COVID-19. Sequencing was performed with immunoSEQ multiplex PCR; in TCRdb, only in-frame clones are kept and a portion is missing. This table holds fewer than 110,000 clones, around 84% found once. Sequencing used peripheral blood. Receptors were obtained from a woman aged 70-85 years with active or convalescent COVID-19.

This chain uses TRBV4-3 with TRBJ2-2; D is perhaps TRBD2 (7 bases). The ends were cut back, 0 bases at V and 7 bases at J, with 15 bases in the middle. The CDR3 is 16 residues long. Germline CDR1 is LGHNA and CDR2 is YSLEER. The CDR3 DNA reads as TGCGCCAGCAGCCAAGACCCCGCGGGGGCGGTCGGGGAGCTGTTTTTT. As protein: CASSQDPAGAVGELFF.

This chain uses TRBV7-2 with TRBJ2-2; TRBD1 might be the D (7 bases). CDR3 length equals 14 residues. Trimming cost V 5 bases and J 4 bases, with 11 bases left between them. Germline CDR1 and CDR2: SGHTA and FQGNSA. The CDR3 sequence: CASSPQGGTGELFF. The CDR3 bases are TGTGCCAGCAGCCCGCAGGGGGGCACCGGGGAGCTGTTTTTT.

This rearrangement joins TRBV5-4 to TRBJ2-5; D is perhaps TRBD1 (5 bases). V lost 0 bases and J lost 4, with 7 bases in between. This CDR3 has 13 residues. The germline gives CDR1 SGHNT, CDR2 YYREEE (reference sequence). The CDR3 region has the DNA TGTGCCAGCAGCTTGGGGGGCCGAGAGACCCAGTACTTC. Its protein is CASSLGGRETQYF.

The rearrangement joins TRBV12-5 to TRBJ2-3; 9 bases fit TRBD2. The CDR3 totals 13 residues. J lost 14 bases, V lost 3 bases, and 9 bases had no gene match. CDR1 is LGHNT, CDR2 FRNRAP, per germline. As DNA, the CDR3 is TGTGCTAGTGGTTTTGCAAGCGGGGGGACGTTGTATTTT. Translation gives CASGFASGGTLYF. Drawing the rest from reference TRBV12-5 and TRBJ2-3, the complete variable domain is DARVTQTPRHKVTEMGQEVTMRCQPILGHNTVFWYRQTMMQGLELLAYFRNRAPLDDSGMPKDRFSAEMPDATLATLKIQPSEPRDSAVYFCASGFASGGTLYFGPGTRLTVL.

The rearrangement links TRBV15 to TRBJ1-1; TRBD1 matches 9 bases. The CDR3 sequence is 15 residues long. Germline trimming cut 0 bases from V and 6 bases from J; bases unmatched to any gene: 5. Germline V gene data show CDR1 as LNHNV and CDR2 as YYDKDF (reference sequence). CDR3 nucleotide sequence: TGTGCCACCAGCAGAGATCCACAGGGGGCCGCTGAAGCTTTCTTT. It yields the protein CATSRDPQGAAEAFF.

The gene calls are TRBV18 and TRBJ1-1; 7 bases map to TRBD1. The V gene's germline CDR1 is KGHSH and CDR2 LQKENI. The length of the CDR3 is 13 residues. The V segment lost 8 bases and the J segment 2 bases; nucleotides outside the gene matches: 5. The CDR3 DNA follows: TGTGCCAGCCACAGGGGCGCTAACACTGAAGCTTTCTTT. Protein sequence: CASHRGANTEAFF. Full variable domain (missing parts from reference TRBV18 and TRBJ1-1): NAGVMQNPRHLVRRRGQEARLRCSPMKGHSHVYWYRQLPEEGLKFMVYLQKENIIDESGMPKERFSAEFPKEGPSILRIQQVVRGDSAAYFCASHRGANTEAFFGQGTRLTVV.

The chain is built from TRBV13 and TRBJ1-6; possible D gene TRBD1, 6 bases. The CDR3 extends over 16 amino acids. V was trimmed by 2 bases and J by 0 bases, leaving 8 bases between them. The germline CDR1 and CDR2 sequences are PRHDT and FYEKMQ (reference sequence). DNA of the CDR3: TGTGCCAGCAGCTTAAGGGGGGGCTCCTATAATTCACCCCTCCACTTT. This translates into CASSLRGGSYNSPLHF.

The rearrangement links TRBV5-4 to TRBJ2-1, with D perhaps matching TRBD2 (6 bases). Trimming pared 4 bases from V and 9 bases from J, leaving 17 bases between. The germline CDR1 and CDR2 sequences are SGHNT and YYREEE (reference sequence). CDR3 length: 14 amino acids. In DNA form, the CDR3 reads TGTGCCAGCAGCCCGGGACGGGAGAGGGGTGAGCAGTTCTTC. It yields the protein CASSPGRERGEQFF.

V usage is TRBV11-2 and J usage is TRBJ2-7; 9 bases are a match to TRBD2. The trim removed 4 bases at V and 7 bases at J, leaving 11 bases unmatched. Germline CDR1 reads SGHAT; CDR2 reads FQNNGV. This CDR3 spans 15 amino acids. The CDR3 nucleotides are TGTGCCAGCAGCTCCAGACTAGCGGACCTAGGGGAGCAGTACTTC. Translating it yields CASSSRLADLGEQYF.

The genes are TRBV7-2 and TRBJ2-3; D is perhaps TRBD2 (6 bases). The CDR3 has 14 amino acids. Trimming shortened V by 2 bases and J by 3 bases, and 9 bases separated the two germline ends. CDR1 and CDR2 from the germline V gene are SGHTA and FQGNSA. In DNA, the CDR3 is TGTGCCAGCAGCTTACTAGGAGGGACAGATACGCAGTATTTT. It specifies CASSLLGGTDTQYF.

The chain joins TRBV5-6 to TRBJ2-7; TRBD1 might be the D (6 bases). From germline, CDR1 is SGHDT and CDR2 YYEEEE. The CDR3 has 14 residues. V lost 4 bases to trimming and J lost 5 bases, with 16 bases between them. DNA for the CDR3: TGTGCCAGCAGCCTGGACAGAATAACAAACGAGCAGTACTTC. Its translation: CASSLDRITNEQYF.

This sequence joins TRBV13 and TRBJ1-4; maybe TRBD1 (6 bases). V was pared by 5 bases and J by 8 bases, with 15 bases between. Per germline, CDR1 PRHDT and CDR2 FYEKMQ (reference sequence). There are 14 residues in the CDR3. The CDR3 DNA reads TGTGCCAGCAGCGCCAGACAGGTCGGAGAAAAACTGTTTTTT. Protein: CASSARQVGEKLFF.

The chain employs TRBV28 and TRBJ1-5, with a weak D call TRBD1 (6 bases). Germline V lookup: CDR1 MDHEN, CDR2 SYDVKM. Between the trimmed V and J ends, which lost 3 bases and 0 bases, there was a span of 15 bases. The CDR3 spans 17 residues. Here the CDR3 reads CASSLAGAPFSNQPQHF. The CDR3 DNA is TGTGCCAGCAGTTTGGCAGGGGCTCCTTTTAGCAATCAGCCCCAGCATTTT.

The chain links TRBV6-5 to TRBJ2-5; a weak D match, TRBD1 (5 bases). This CDR3 spans 13 amino acids. Germline V lookup: CDR1 MNHEY, CDR2 SVGAGI. The V end lost 6 bases, the J end lost 3 bases, and 11 bases lay between the germline ends. The CDR3 nucleotides are TGTGCCAGCAGAACCCAGGGTAAAGAGACCCAGTACTTC. Residues: CASRTQGKETQYF.

The V call is TRBV5-6, the J call TRBJ2-1, with 9 bases that match TRBD1. The length of the CDR3 is 15 residues. After removal of 3 bases from V and 6 bases from J, the junction contained 7 bases not matched to a gene. Germline V gene sequence: CDR1 SGHDT, CDR2 YYEEEE. This chain's CDR3 is CASSSGDRESNEQFF. CDR3 DNA: TGTGCCAGCAGCTCAGGGGACAGGGAAAGCAATGAGCAGTTCTTC.

The chain has TRBV30 and TRBJ2-2; D perhaps matches TRBD2 (6 bases). Trimming cost V 2 bases and J 5 bases, with 15 bases left between them. Germline CDR1 is GTSNPN and CDR2 is SVGIG (reference sequence). The CDR3 is 15 residues long. In DNA, the CDR3 is TGTGCCTGGAGTTGGGGGGAGACAAGGACCGGGGAGCTGTTTTTT. Protein product: CAWSWGETRTGELFF.

This chain connects TRBV5-1 to TRBJ2-5, with D perhaps TRBD2 (5 bases). V lost 0 bases and J 5 bases, leaving 11 bases between the germline ends. The CDR3 extends over 14 amino acids. Germline V gives CDR1 SGHRS, CDR2 YFSETQ. CDR3 DNA sequence: TGCGCCAGCAGCTTGGGGCAGCGAGGGGAGACCCAGTACTTC. Translating gives CASSLGQRGETQYF.

The gene calls are TRBV7-8 and TRBJ2-7, with 8 bases aligning to TRBD2. V lost 7 bases, J lost 2 bases, and 10 bases stayed unmatched. This CDR3 has 15 amino acids. CDR1 SGHVS and CDR2 FQNEAQ come from the germline V gene. The CDR3 here is CASTYSRGAPYEQYF. In nucleotides, the CDR3 is TGTGCCAGCACCTACTCGCGGGGGGCCCCCTACGAGCAGTACTTC.

The rearrangement uses TRBV6-6 and TRBJ1-2; 7 nucleotides match TRBD1. J lost 2 bases, V lost 6 bases, and 3 bases had no gene match. This CDR3 is 13 amino acids long. Germline lookup yields CDR1 MNHNY and CDR2 SVGAGI (reference sequence). The CDR3 sequence is CASSPGQNYGYTF. The CDR3 region has the DNA TGTGCCAGCAGCCCGGGACAGAACTATGGCTACACCTTC.

V usage is TRBV7-8 and J usage is TRBJ1-1; no clear D gene. The germline CDR1 and CDR2 sequences are SGHVS and FQNEAQ. This CDR3 comprises 12 residues. Trimming stripped 6 bases from V and 1 base from J, with 6 bases between. The CDR3 DNA sequence: TGTGCCAGCAGTCCAAAGAACACTGAAGCTTTCTTT. It codes for CASSPKNTEAFF. Looking up the rest from reference TRBV7-8 and TRBJ1-1 gives the full variable domain: GAGVSQSPRYKVAKRGQDVALRCDPISGHVSLFWYQQALGQGPEFLTYFQNEAQLDKSGLPSDRFFAERPEGSVSTLKIQRTQQEDSAVYLCASSPKNTEAFFGQGTRLTVV.

This clone was seen only once. The rearrangement uses TRBV24-1 and TRBJ2-2; D is possibly TRBD2 (8 bases). Germline V CDR1 and CDR2: KGHDR, SFDVKD. V was cut by 4 bases and J by 6 bases, with 32 bases left in between. CDR3 length equals 21 residues. CDR3 sequence: CATSDRRDRAGLAFSAGELFF. CDR3 bases: TGTGCCACCAGTGACCGCCGCGACAGGGCCGGACTAGCTTTTAGCGCCGGGGAGCTGTTTTTT.